This T cell receptor beta chain emerged from a study of T cell responses to AZD1222 COVID-19 vaccine. Findings and limits, study-wide: Clonal diversity may have been underestimated, and the donors were mostly white British, with more females than males. CD4 TCRs linked to vaccination spanned spike, dominating at 160-218 and 743-854.

In the case of this clone: The antigen is not known.

The length of the CDR3 is 14 residues. V was shortened by 0 bases and J by 1 base, with 6 bases between the two germline ends. Germline CDR1 SGHRS, CDR2 YFSETQ. The assay was immunoSEQ multiplex PCR, and TCRdb's table has in-frame clones only and misses some. The sample lists around 60,000 clones; approximately 90% were seen once. The source was peripheral blood, collected on day 0 of AZD1222 vaccination. V is TRBV5-1 and J is TRBJ2-3; D is unresolved. This sequence originates from an adult in good health. As DNA, the CDR3 is TGCGCCAGCAGCTTGGCCTCGGGCACAGATACGCAGTATTTT. Translation gives CASSLASGTDTQYF.